These 3 T cell receptor beta chains originate from one sample sequenced in a study of glioma-infiltrating T cells. Using RNA template, CDR3s of TCR alpha and beta were amplified with iRepertoire arm-PCR. Using its own MiXCR run on the multiplex PCR reads, TCRdb lists one record per CDR3 protein. The profile covers roughly 120,000 distinct CDR3 sequences, with roughly 23% appearing a single time and about 15% taken by the ten largest. The sequencing sample was made of glioma tissue, nonneoplastic brain tissue, or PBMCs (not recorded which). The receptor source for this set is a human donor with low-grade glioma or glioblastoma, undergoing nonglioma brain surgery, or in good health (not recorded which).

This clonotype was observed a handful of times. The chain joins TRBV9 to TRBJ2-1; D unclear. CDR3 length: 14 amino acids. Germline V gene data show CDR1 as SGDLS and CDR2 as YYNGEE. Trimming left V 4 bases short and J 8 bases short, with 16 bases between. This CDR3 is CASSLHSLGHEQFF. In DNA, the CDR3 is TGTGCCAGCAGCCTCCATAGTCTTGGGCATGAGCAGTTCTTC.

This clonotype turned up a few times. With a much larger clone just one base away, this may be a read error. CDR3 loop: CASSADFYNEQFF. In DNA, the CDR3 is TGTGCCAGCAGTGCAGACTTCTACAATGAGCAGTTCTTC. The chain couples TRBV6-1 to TRBJ2-1; D unclear. The germline V and J ends were trimmed by 4 bases and 3 bases, with 7 bases remaining between them. The CDR3 is 13 amino acids. CDR1 MNHNS and CDR2 SASEGT come from the germline V gene.

The chain joins TRBV18 to TRBJ2-3, with 11 bases aligning to TRBD2. Germline V CDR1 and CDR2: KGHSH, LQKENI. V dropped 4 bases and J dropped 7; count of bases not matched to a gene: 7. The CDR3 is made up of 15 amino acids. The CDR3 loop reads CASSRPGLAEHTQYF. CDR3 bases: TGTGCCAGCTCACGACCGGGACTAGCGGAGCATACGCAGTATTTT. The whole variable domain, remainder taken from reference TRBV18 and TRBJ2-3, is NAGVMQNPRHLVRRRGQEARLRCSPMKGHSHVYWYRQLPEEGLKFMVYLQKENIIDESGMPKERFSAEFPKEGPSILRIQQVVRGDSAAYFCASSRPGLAEHTQYFGPGTRLTVL.